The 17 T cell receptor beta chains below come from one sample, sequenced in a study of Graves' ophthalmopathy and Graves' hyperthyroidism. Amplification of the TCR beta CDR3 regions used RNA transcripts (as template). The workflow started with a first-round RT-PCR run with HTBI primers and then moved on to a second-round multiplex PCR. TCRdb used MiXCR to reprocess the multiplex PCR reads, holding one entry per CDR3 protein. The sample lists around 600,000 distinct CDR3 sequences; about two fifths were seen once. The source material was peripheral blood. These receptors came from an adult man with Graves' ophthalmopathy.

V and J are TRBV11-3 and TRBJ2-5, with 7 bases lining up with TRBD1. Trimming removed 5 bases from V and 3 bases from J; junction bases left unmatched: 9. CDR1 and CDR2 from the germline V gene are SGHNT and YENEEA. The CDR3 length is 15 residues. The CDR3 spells CASSPRQGPKETQYF. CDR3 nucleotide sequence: TGTGCCAGCAGCCCCCGACAGGGACCAAAAGAGACCCAGTACTTC.

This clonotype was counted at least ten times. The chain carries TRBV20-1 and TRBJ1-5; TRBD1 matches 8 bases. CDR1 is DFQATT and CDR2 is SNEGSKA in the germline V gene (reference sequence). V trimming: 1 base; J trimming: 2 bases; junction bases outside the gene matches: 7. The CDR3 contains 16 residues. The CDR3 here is CSARVSGQEGNQPQHF. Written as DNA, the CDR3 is TGCAGTGCTAGAGTGTCGGGACAGGAGGGCAATCAGCCCCAGCATTTT.

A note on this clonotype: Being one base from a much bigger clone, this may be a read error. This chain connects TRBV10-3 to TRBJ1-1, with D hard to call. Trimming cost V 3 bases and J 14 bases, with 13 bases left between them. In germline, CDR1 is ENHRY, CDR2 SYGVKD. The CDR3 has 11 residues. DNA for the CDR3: TGTGCCATCAGTGACTCGTTTCGGCAATTCTTT. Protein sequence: CAISDSFRQFF.

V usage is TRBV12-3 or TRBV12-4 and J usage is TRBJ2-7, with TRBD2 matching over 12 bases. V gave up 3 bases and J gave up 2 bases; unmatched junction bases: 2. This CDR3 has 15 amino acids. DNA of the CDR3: TGTGCCAGCAGTTTGACTAGCGGGAGCCCCTACGAGCAGTACTTC. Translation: CASSLTSGSPYEQYF.

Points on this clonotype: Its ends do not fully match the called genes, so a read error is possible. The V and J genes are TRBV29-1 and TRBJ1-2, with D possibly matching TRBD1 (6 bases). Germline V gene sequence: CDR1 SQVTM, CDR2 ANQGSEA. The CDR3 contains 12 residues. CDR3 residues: CSSHRATYGYTF. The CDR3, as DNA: TGTAGCTCTCACAGGGCAACCTATGGCTACACCTTC.

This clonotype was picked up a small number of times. DNA for the CDR3: TGTGCCATCAGCGACCCTAGCGGGAGGGCCCGGGAGACCCAGTACTTC. It encodes CAISDPSGRARETQYF. The rearrangement links TRBV10-3 to TRBJ2-5, with TRBD2 identical over 12 bases. The junction had 10 bases not matched to a gene; V was cut back by 6 bases and J by 5 bases. The CDR3 contains 16 residues. Germline CDR1 ENHRY, CDR2 SYGVKD.

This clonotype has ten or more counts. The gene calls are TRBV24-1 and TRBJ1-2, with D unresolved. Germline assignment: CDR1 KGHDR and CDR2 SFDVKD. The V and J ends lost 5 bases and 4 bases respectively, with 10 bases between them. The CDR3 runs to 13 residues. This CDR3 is CATSGHGSYGYTF. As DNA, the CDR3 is TGTGCCACCAGTGGTCACGGATCCTATGGCTACACCTTC.

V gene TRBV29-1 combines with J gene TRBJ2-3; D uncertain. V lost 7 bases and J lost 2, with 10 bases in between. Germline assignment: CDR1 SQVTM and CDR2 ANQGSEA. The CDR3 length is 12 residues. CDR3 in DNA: TGCAGCGGCGGAGTTCCCACAGATACGCAGTATTTT. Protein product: CSGGVPTDTQYF.

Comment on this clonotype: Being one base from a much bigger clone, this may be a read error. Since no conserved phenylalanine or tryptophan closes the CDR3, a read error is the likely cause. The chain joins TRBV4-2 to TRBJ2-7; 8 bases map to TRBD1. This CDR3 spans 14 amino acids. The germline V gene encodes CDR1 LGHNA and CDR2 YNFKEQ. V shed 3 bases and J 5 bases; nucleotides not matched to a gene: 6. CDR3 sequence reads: CASSHAGQGNEQYC. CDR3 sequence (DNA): TGTGCCAGCAGCCATGCTGGACAGGGAAACGAGCAGTACTGC.

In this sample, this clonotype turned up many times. The CDR3 DNA sequence: TGCGCCAGCTGCGGGGGGACTAGCGGGGGGGCTGGAGAGACCCAGTACTTC. Translation: CASCGGTSGGAGETQYF. This rearrangement joins TRBV10-2 to TRBJ2-5, with 16 bases lining up with TRBD2. CDR3 length: 17 amino acids. The J segment lost 4 bases and the V segment lost 8 bases, leaving 10 bases of the junction unmatched. The germline V gene encodes CDR1 WSHSY and CDR2 SAAADI.

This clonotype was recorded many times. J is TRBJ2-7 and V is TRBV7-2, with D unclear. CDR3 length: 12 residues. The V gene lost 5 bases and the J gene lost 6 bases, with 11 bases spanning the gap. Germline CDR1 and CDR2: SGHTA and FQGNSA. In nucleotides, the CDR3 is TGTGCCAGCAGCGGCTTGGGGTCCGAGCAGTACTTC. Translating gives CASSGLGSEQYF.

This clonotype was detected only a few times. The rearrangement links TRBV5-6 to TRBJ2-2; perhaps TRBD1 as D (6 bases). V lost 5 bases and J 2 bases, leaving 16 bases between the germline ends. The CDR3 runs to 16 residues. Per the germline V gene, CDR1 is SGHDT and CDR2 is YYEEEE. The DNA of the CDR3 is TGTGCCAGCAGTCCCACCGACAGGTTAAACACCGGGGAGCTGTTTTTT. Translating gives CASSPTDRLNTGELFF.

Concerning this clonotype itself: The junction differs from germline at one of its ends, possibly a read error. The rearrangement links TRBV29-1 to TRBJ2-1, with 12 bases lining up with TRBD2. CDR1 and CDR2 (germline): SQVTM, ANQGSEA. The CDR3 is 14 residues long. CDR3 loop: CSVEGLAGYNEQFF. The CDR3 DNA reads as TGCAGCGTCGAAGGACTAGCGGGATACAATGAGCAGTTCTTC.

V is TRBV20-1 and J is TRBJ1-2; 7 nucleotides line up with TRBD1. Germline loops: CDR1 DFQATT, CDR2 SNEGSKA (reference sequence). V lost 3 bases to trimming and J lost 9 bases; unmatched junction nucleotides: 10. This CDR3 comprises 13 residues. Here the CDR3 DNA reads TGCAGTGCTAGTGGTTTTGACAGGGCAAGCTACACCTTC. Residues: CSASGFDRASYTF.

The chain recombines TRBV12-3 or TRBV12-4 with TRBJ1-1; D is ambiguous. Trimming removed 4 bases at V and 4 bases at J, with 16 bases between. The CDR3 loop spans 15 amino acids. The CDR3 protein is CASSYSYRSSTEAFF. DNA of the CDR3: TGTGCCAGCAGTTACTCCTACCGCTCGAGCACTGAAGCTTTCTTT.

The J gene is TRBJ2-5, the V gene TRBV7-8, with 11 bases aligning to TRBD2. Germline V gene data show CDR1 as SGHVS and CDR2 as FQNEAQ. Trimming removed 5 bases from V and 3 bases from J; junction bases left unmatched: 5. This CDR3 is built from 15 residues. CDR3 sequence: CASSGPTSGKETQYF. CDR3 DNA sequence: TGTGCCAGCAGCGGTCCGACTAGCGGGAAAGAGACCCAGTACTTC. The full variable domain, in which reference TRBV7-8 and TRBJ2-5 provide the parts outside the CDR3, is GAGVSQSPRYKVAKRGQDVALRCDPISGHVSLFWYQQALGQGPEFLTYFQNEAQLDKSGLPSDRFFAERPEGSVSTLKIQRTQQEDSAVYLCASSGPTSGKETQYFGPGTRLLVL.

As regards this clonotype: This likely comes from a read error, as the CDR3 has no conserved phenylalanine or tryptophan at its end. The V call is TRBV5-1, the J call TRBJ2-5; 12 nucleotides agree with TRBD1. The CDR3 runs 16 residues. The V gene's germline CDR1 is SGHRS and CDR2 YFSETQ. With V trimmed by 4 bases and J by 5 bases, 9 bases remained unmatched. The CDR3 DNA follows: TGCGCCAGCAGCGCCGGGACAGGGGGCGAAGGGGAGACCCAGTACCTC. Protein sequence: CASSAGTGGEGETQYL.